The next 27 T cell receptor beta chains were all read from a single sample in a study of blood T cell repertoires in COVID-19. The method was immunoSEQ multiplex PCR; TCRdb's version includes in-frame clones alone and lacks a portion of them. Counted here are some 330,000 clones, roughly 90% occurring once; the ten biggest clones make up roughly 18%. The sequenced sample was PBMCs or T cells enriched from blood (not recorded which). The receptors were gathered from a woman in her 30s who had recovered from COVID-19.

The chain uses TRBV28 and TRBJ2-7; 9 positions match TRBD1. V shed 10 bases and J 4 bases; nucleotides not matched to a gene: 11. This CDR3 spans 14 amino acids. CDR1 and CDR2 (germline): MDHEN, SYDVKM. CDR3 loop: CATAWGTGSYEQYF. The CDR3 DNA sequence: TGTGCCACTGCGTGGGGGACAGGGAGTTACGAGCAGTACTTC.

The chain uses TRBV7-2 and TRBJ2-7; the match to TRBD1 covers 7 bases. Germline V CDR1 and CDR2: SGHTA, FQGNSA. The CDR3 has 16 amino acids. J lost 0 bases, V lost 1 base, and 6 bases had no gene match. CDR3 bases: TGTGCCAGCAGCTTAGGGAGACAGGGAGCCTCCTACGAGCAGTACTTC. Residues: CASSLGRQGASYEQYF. The whole variable domain, filled in from reference TRBV7-2 and TRBJ2-7, reads GAGVSQSPSNKVTEKGKDVELRCDPISGHTALYWYRQSLGQGLEFLIYFQGNSAPDKSGLPSDRFSAERTGGSVSTLTIQRTQQEDSAVYLCASSLGRQGASYEQYFGPGTRLTVT.

The chain links TRBV7-8 to TRBJ1-1; TRBD1 is a possible D gene (6 bases). V was clipped by 1 base and J by 0 bases, with 9 bases between them. Germline V gene data show CDR1 as SGHVS and CDR2 as FQNEAQ. This CDR3 is built from 15 residues. CDR3: CASSLEWTVNTEAFF. The CDR3 coding sequence is TGTGCCAGCAGCTTAGAGTGGACAGTGAACACTGAAGCTTTCTTT.

This clone was recorded only once. The V and J genes are TRBV28 and TRBJ1-5; D is unclear. The length of the CDR3 is 14 residues. Germline V gene lookup returns CDR1 MDHEN and CDR2 SYDVKM. V was cut by 1 base and J by 5 bases, with 9 bases left in between. As DNA, the CDR3 is TGTGCCAGCAGTTTATTTGGGAGGGATCAGCCCCAGCATTTT. This translates into CASSLFGRDQPQHF.

The chain links TRBV19 to TRBJ1-2, with D tentatively TRBD1 (6 bases). V gave up 0 bases and J gave up 3 bases, with 11 bases separating them. CDR3 length: 15 amino acids. Germline CDR1 LNHDA, CDR2 SQIVND (reference sequence). This CDR3 reads CASSIEFAGDYGYTF. DNA of the CDR3: TGTGCCAGTAGTATAGAGTTTGCAGGGGACTATGGCTACACCTTC.

The genes are TRBV4-3 and TRBJ1-2, with D unclear. Germline CDR1 is LGHNA and CDR2 is YSLEER. Trimming cost V 0 bases and J 5 bases, with 19 bases left between them. This CDR3 has 17 amino acids. The CDR3 DNA is TGCGCCAGCAGCCAAGACGCAGCGCCCTCAAGTCAATATGGCTACACCTTC. Amino acid sequence: CASSQDAAPSSQYGYTF.

In its sample, this clone was seen once. The chain joins TRBV5-1 to TRBJ1-5; no firm D call. Trimming removed 0 bases from V and 7 bases from J, with 11 bases in between. Per germline, CDR1 SGHRS and CDR2 YFSETQ. This CDR3 spans 14 amino acids. As DNA, the CDR3 is TGCGCCAGCAGCTTGGATCCGGGGTACCAGCCCCAGCATTTT. This gives the protein CASSLDPGYQPQHF.

The chain links TRBV27 to TRBJ2-5; D gene ambiguous. Germline V lookup: CDR1 MNHEY, CDR2 SMNVEV (reference sequence). Trimming took 5 bases from V and 0 from J, leaving 7 bases between them. The CDR3 extends over 13 amino acids. The CDR3 protein is CASSQRYQETQYF. The CDR3 coding sequence is TGTGCCAGCAGTCAACGGTACCAAGAGACCCAGTACTTC.

The CDR3 loop reads CATAPLAVQETQYF. Here the CDR3 DNA reads TGTGCCACGGCCCCCTTAGCGGTCCAAGAGACCCAGTACTTC. The V gene is TRBV28, the J gene TRBJ2-5; D is perhaps TRBD2 (6 bases). Trimming left V 10 bases short and J 1 base short, with 16 bases between. The V gene's germline CDR1 is MDHEN and CDR2 SYDVKM. This CDR3 spans 14 amino acids.

This rearrangement joins TRBV12-5 to TRBJ2-1, with TRBD2 matching over 11 bases. J was trimmed by 7 bases and V by 0 bases; bases with no gene match: 5. This CDR3 has 16 amino acids. The germline gives CDR1 LGHNT, CDR2 FRNRAP. CDR3 DNA: TGTGCTAGTGGTTTGGTACTTAGCGGGAGGGCTAATGAGCAGTTCTTC. Its protein product is CASGLVLSGRANEQFF.

V and J are TRBV2 and TRBJ1-2, with D maybe TRBD1 (6 bases). The germline V gene encodes CDR1 SNHLY and CDR2 FYNNEI. V was shortened by 4 bases and J by 7 bases, with 19 bases between the two germline ends. CDR3 size: 15 residues. The CDR3 DNA reads TGTGCCAGCAGTGGCTGGGACACCGAAGTTGGTGGCTACACCTTC. Amino acids: CASSGWDTEVGGYTF. The whole variable domain, filled in from reference TRBV2 and TRBJ1-2, reads EPEVTQTPSHQVTQMGQEVILRCVPISNHLYFYWYRQILGQKVEFLVSFYNNEISEKSEIFDDQFSVERPDGSNFTLKIRSTKLEDSAMYFCASSGWDTEVGGYTFGSGTRLTVV.

The chain couples TRBV28 to TRBJ2-6, with unresolved D. V was cut by 7 bases and J by 0 bases, with 22 bases left in between. Germline assignment: CDR1 MDHEN and CDR2 SYDVKM. The CDR3 consists of 19 residues. The DNA for the CDR3 is TGTGCCAGCATCGAGGCCAGATCTTATCCCCACTCTGGGGCCAACGTCCTGACTTTC. It encodes CASIEARSYPHSGANVLTF.

J is TRBJ2-5 and V is TRBV7-9, with no clear D. The V gene lost 1 base and the J gene lost 2 bases, with 14 bases spanning the gap. This CDR3 is built from 16 residues. Per germline, CDR1 SEHNR and CDR2 FQNEAQ (reference sequence). Written as DNA, the CDR3 is TGTGCCAGCAGCTTAGGCGGAACTGGCGGACAAGAGACCCAGTACTTC. Protein: CASSLGGTGGQETQYF.

The chain couples TRBV3-1 (or the pseudogene TRBV3-2) to TRBJ1-5, with D perhaps matching TRBD1 (6 bases). V lost 1 base and J lost 7, with 20 bases in between. From germline, CDR1 is LGHDT and CDR2 YNNKEL (reference sequence). There are 17 residues in the CDR3. The CDR3 DNA reads TGTGCCAGCAGCCAAGGTAAACCGGGACAACCCTGGCAGCCCCAGCATTTT. Translating it yields CASSQGKPGQPWQPQHF.

The genes are TRBV28 and TRBJ1-6; D not certain. This CDR3 has 13 amino acids. Germline assignment: CDR1 MDHEN and CDR2 SYDVKM. V dropped 4 bases and J dropped 7 bases, with 8 bases sitting between them. DNA for the CDR3: TGTGCCAGCAGTTCACAGCTAAATTCACCCCTCCACTTT. It yields the protein CASSSQLNSPLHF.

The chain joins TRBV10-3 to TRBJ2-6, with D possibly being TRBD1 (6 bases). The germline CDR1 and CDR2 sequences are ENHRY and SYGVKD. The CDR3 contains 20 residues. V was trimmed by 0 bases and J by 1 base, leaving 19 bases between them. The CDR3 DNA sequence: TGTGCCATCAGTGAGTCTTGGACAGTGCCTTGGAAATCTGGGGCCAACGTCCTGACTTTC. Translated: CAISESWTVPWKSGANVLTF.

CDR3 protein: CATSDLGRDSYNEQFF. CDR3 nucleotide sequence: TGTGCCACCAGTGATTTGGGGCGGGACTCCTACAATGAGCAGTTCTTC. J is TRBJ2-1 and V is TRBV24-1, with D possibly being TRBD2 (6 bases). Germline V gives CDR1 KGHDR, CDR2 SFDVKD. The ends were cut back, 0 bases at V and 0 bases at J, with 8 bases in the middle. The CDR3 runs to 16 residues.

In this sample, this clone turned up once. This sequence joins TRBV9 and TRBJ1-1; a weak D match, TRBD1 (6 bases). CDR1 and CDR2 from the germline V gene are SGDLS and YYNGEE. The CDR3 length is 15 residues. V dropped 4 bases and J dropped 0 bases, with 13 bases sitting between them. CDR3 sequence reads: CASSPGGGVNTEAFF. In DNA, the CDR3 is TGTGCCAGCAGCCCCGGAGGGGGGGTGAACACTGAAGCTTTCTTT.

The chain combines TRBV6-5 with TRBJ1-2, with D unresolved. Germline CDR1 reads MNHEY; CDR2 reads SVGAGI. This CDR3 has 16 amino acids. V gave up 0 bases and J gave up 5 bases, with 16 bases separating them. The CDR3 protein is CASSYSTGSGGYGYTF. In nucleotides, the CDR3 is TGTGCCAGCAGTTACTCGACGGGGTCGGGAGGTTATGGCTACACCTTC.

This chain joins TRBV7-8 and TRBJ2-5, with D uncertain. Germline CDR1 is SGHVS and CDR2 is FQNEAQ. This CDR3 is built from 13 residues. Trimming removed 5 bases at V and 5 bases at J, with 12 bases between. The DNA for the CDR3 is TGTGCCAGCAGCCCGTCGGGTTTTGAGACCCAGTACTTC. Protein sequence: CASSPSGFETQYF.

Here the CDR3 DNA reads TGCAGCGTTCGCCAGGGGTTACAGACCCAGTACTTC. Its protein product is CSVRQGLQTQYF. V usage is TRBV29-1 and J usage is TRBJ2-5; tentative D call: TRBD1 (6 bases). CDR3 size: 12 residues. Trimming stripped 5 bases from V and 6 bases from J, with 13 bases between. CDR1 is SQVTM, CDR2 ANQGSEA, per germline.

This rearrangement joins TRBV12-3 or TRBV12-4 to TRBJ1-1, with TRBD1 as a possible D gene (5 bases). The ends were cut back, 11 bases at V and 5 bases at J, with 15 bases in the middle. The CDR3 is 12 amino acids. Written as DNA, the CDR3 is TGTGCCCCGACACTGAACAGGACTGAAGCTTTCTTT. Translated, it gives CAPTLNRTEAFF.

The rearrangement links TRBV27 to TRBJ2-7; tentative D call: TRBD2 (6 bases). Germline assignment: CDR1 MNHEY and CDR2 SMNVEV (reference sequence). Trimming took 5 bases from V and 3 from J, leaving 14 bases between them. The CDR3 length is 14 residues. The chain's CDR3 is CASSGGTLRYEQYF. The CDR3, as DNA: TGTGCCAGCAGTGGAGGGACTTTGCGCTACGAGCAGTACTTC.

The rearrangement links TRBV11-2 to TRBJ2-7; 10 bases fit TRBD1. This CDR3 is 13 amino acids long. V lost 5 bases, J lost 6 bases, and 4 bases stayed unmatched. In germline, CDR1 is SGHAT, CDR2 FQNNGV. CDR3 protein: CASSPDRGAEQYF. CDR3 nucleotide sequence: TGTGCCAGCAGCCCGGACAGGGGGGCCGAGCAGTACTTC.

The chain recombines TRBV5-6 with TRBJ2-1, with 9 positions matching TRBD1. Unmatched junction bases numbered 3, after V lost 5 bases and J lost 0 bases. The CDR3 totals 15 residues. Germline V gene lookup returns CDR1 SGHDT and CDR2 YYEEEE. The CDR3 region is CASRGTGSSYNEQFF. The CDR3, as DNA: TGTGCCAGCAGGGGGACAGGGAGCTCCTACAATGAGCAGTTCTTC.

V is TRBV5-1 and J is TRBJ2-5; 7 bases are a match to TRBD1. V lost 4 bases and J lost 2; bases outside the gene matches: 5. The CDR3 consists of 14 residues. Germline V gene lookup returns CDR1 SGHRS and CDR2 YFSETQ. The CDR3 spells CASSPGQPQETQYF. For the CDR3, the DNA is TGCGCCAGCAGCCCGGGACAGCCTCAAGAGACCCAGTACTTC.

The rearrangement joins TRBV7-8 to TRBJ1-1; the match to TRBD1 covers 8 bases. V gave up 3 bases and J gave up 1 base; unmatched junction bases: 7. Germline lookup yields CDR1 SGHVS and CDR2 FQNEAQ. The CDR3 totals 16 residues. Here the CDR3 DNA reads TGTGCCAGCAGCTTCCCAAGAGACAGGGGGAACACTGAAGCTTTCTTT. Amino acids: CASSFPRDRGNTEAFF.